A selection of T cell receptor beta chains follows, all from one sample in a study of blood T cell repertoires in COVID-19. The table came from immunoSEQ multiplex PCR; TCRdb's copy has only in-frame clones and leaves some out. The sample lists some 150,000 clones, roughly 85% occurring once. The sequencing sample was made of peripheral blood. Receptors were obtained from a woman aged 55 to 70 with COVID-19, enrolled during active disease. Each CDR3 is given without its conserved first and last residue.

V gene	J gene	CDR3 length	CDR3 protein
TRBV5-1	TRBJ1-2	13	ASSLVPDRNYGYT
TRBV18	TRBJ2-3	11	ASSQQGRDTQY
TRBV6-5	TRBJ1-1	13	ASSYSSPKNTEAF
TRBV5-1	TRBJ2-7	13	ASSPDVAFSYEQY
TRBV5-8	TRBJ1-1	9	ASSLVGEVH
TRBV9	TRBJ1-4	13	ASSVLGSAQEKLF
TRBV11-2	TRBJ2-5	11	ASSGLAKETQY
TRBV18	TRBJ1-6	13	ASSPSQGWNSPLH
TRBV7-9	TRBJ2-3	12	ASSLELGTDTQY
TRBV10-2	TRBJ1-2	12	ASSKQAGSYGYT
TRBV19	TRBJ2-3	11	ASRATWDYSLY
TRBV9	TRBJ2-1	14	ASSAPGTGAYNEQF
TRBV10-2	TRBJ2-1	13	ASRTSGGGGNEQF
TRBV3-1/TRBV3-2	TRBJ2-2	14	ASSQDPGDIAGELF
TRBV7-3	TRBJ2-5	12	ASSLGPSGGHQY
TRBV30	TRBJ2-2	10	AWSVPRGELF
TRBV9	TRBJ1-2	11	ASSVVPSYGYT
TRBV28	TRBJ2-6	18	ASSQTYRTGVTSGANVLT
TRBV14	TRBJ2-3	14	ASSLQRSAPTDTQY
TRBV7-8	TRBJ2-1	11	ASSLMEGHEQF
TRBV19	TRBJ2-5	13	ASSIGTSMAETQY
TRBV5-4	TRBJ2-3	14	ASSYPPTGGADTQY
TRBV4-1	TRBJ1-1	13	ASSQDVGRWTEAF
TRBV7-6	TRBJ2-3	16	ASSLVTPSGGAIDTQY
TRBV2	TRBJ1-1	11	ASRETGNTEAF
TRBV7-9	TRBJ2-5	13	ASSQTGFPEETQY
TRBV11-2	TRBJ2-1	15	ASSSGKGRGNYNEQF
TRBV6-2/TRBV6-3	TRBJ2-2	12	ASSYPVEPGELF
TRBV6-7	TRBJ1-2	14	ASSYILEGAIYGYT
TRBV3-1/TRBV3-2	TRBJ1-6	14	ASSLEGGWGNSPLH
TRBV7-9	TRBJ1-4	12	ASSLQGTNEKLF
TRBV27	TRBJ2-1	13	ASSSSGSSYNEQF
TRBV15	TRBJ1-2	12	ATSRARSNYGYT
TRBV11-1	TRBJ2-7	11	ASSLTDVDEQY
TRBV24-1	TRBJ2-3	14	ATSDLGTGAADTQY
TRBV7-9	TRBJ2-7	13	ASSLSRTGGNEQY
TRBV7-3	TRBJ2-7	11	ASSSPDRDEQY
TRBV27	TRBJ2-2	13	ASRGGQGETGELF
TRBV11-2	TRBJ1-2	14	ASSPDSGGDGYGYT
TRBV5-6	TRBJ2-7	12	ASSPRDTPYEQY
TRBV19	TRBJ1-5	11	ASSTQVNQPQH
TRBV3-1/TRBV3-2	TRBJ2-5	10	ASSQDRGTQY
TRBV15	TRBJ1-4	13	ATSRQTGGNEKLF
TRBV5-1	TRBJ2-7	16	ASSETPPLAGGFYEQY
TRBV30	TRBJ2-1	10	AWSRASHEQF
TRBV19	TRBJ2-3	13	ASSMATDNTDTQY
TRBV10-2	TRBJ1-1	12	ASRIDSSGTEAF
TRBV6-5	TRBJ2-2	13	ASTTGGSDTGELF
TRBV25-1	TRBJ1-2	13	ASSGEGQGVGGYT
TRBV6-5	TRBJ2-7	11	ASSAQQGHEQY
TRBV28	TRBJ2-7	9	ASSQTDEQY
TRBV19	TRBJ2-4	14	ASSPSQGALGNIQY
TRBV7-9	TRBJ1-6	12	ASPGTGDNSPLH
TRBV27	TRBJ1-1	12	ASSLSPGQTEAF
TRBV6-5	TRBJ1-6	13	ASSLQDGRDSPLH
TRBV4-3	TRBJ2-5	13	ASSRLGGLQETQY
TRBV6-5	TRBJ2-1	11	ASSRQGNNEQF
TRBV5-1	TRBJ2-3	13	ASSPSGGGRDTQY
TRBV4-1	TRBJ1-1	15	ASGPRRGPVGNTEAF
TRBV19	TRBJ1-2	11	ASRFDSDYGYT